This T cell receptor beta chain was found in a study of shared T cell receptors in the human thymus. This table comes from immunoSEQ multiplex PCR, and its TCRdb copy is limited to in-frame clones, with some not included. The sample lists about 540,000 clones, about 80% occurring once. V was clipped by 6 bases and J by 2 bases, with 12 bases between them. CDR1 and CDR2 from the germline V gene are SNHLY and FYNNEI. This CDR3 comprises 14 residues. The data also belong to a second study, concerning human thymus T cells. This second study notes: Resections were taken during corrective heart surgery, and the thymus tissue came from these. Thymic and blood repertoires appeared to show biased V and J gene usage.

The V gene is TRBV2, the J gene TRBJ2-3, with TRBD1 as a possible D gene (6 bases). This receptor was taken from a boy under two years old with a congenital heart defect. The sequenced sample was thymocytes. CDR3 residues: CASRGHTLTDTQYF. CDR3 DNA sequence: TGTGCCAGCAGGGGACATACACTCACAGATACGCAGTATTTT.